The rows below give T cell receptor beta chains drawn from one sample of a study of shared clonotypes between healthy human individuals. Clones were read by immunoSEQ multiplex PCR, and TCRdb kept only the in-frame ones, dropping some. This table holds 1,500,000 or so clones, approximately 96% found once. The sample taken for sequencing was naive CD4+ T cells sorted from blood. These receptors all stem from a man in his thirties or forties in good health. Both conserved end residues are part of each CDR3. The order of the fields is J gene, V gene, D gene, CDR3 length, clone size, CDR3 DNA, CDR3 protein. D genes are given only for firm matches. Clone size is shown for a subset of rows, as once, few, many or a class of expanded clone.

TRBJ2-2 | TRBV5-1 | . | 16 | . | TGCGCCAGCAGCTCCCAACCCCAGGGGCTCTCCGGGGAGCTGTTTTTT | CASSSQPQGLSGELFF
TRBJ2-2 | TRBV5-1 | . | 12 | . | TGCGCCAGCAGCTTGGAGATCGGGGAGCTGTTTTTT | CASSLEIGELFF
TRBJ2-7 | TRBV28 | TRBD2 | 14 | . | TGTGCCAGCAGTTTGGTCGGGGGGTACTACGAGCAGTACTTC | CASSLVGGYYEQYF
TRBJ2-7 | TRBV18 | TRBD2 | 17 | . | TGTGCCAGCTCACCGATCTTTTCCTTAGCGGGAGCCTACGAGCAGTACTTC | CASSPIFSLAGAYEQYF
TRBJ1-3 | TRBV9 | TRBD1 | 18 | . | TGTGCCAGCAGCCCCACATTAACCGGGACAGATGCTGGAAACACCATATATTTT | CASSPTLTGTDAGNTIYF
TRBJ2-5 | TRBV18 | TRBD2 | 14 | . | TGTGCCAGCTCACTTCGGGAGGCTTTAGAGACCCAGTACTTC | CASSLREALETQYF
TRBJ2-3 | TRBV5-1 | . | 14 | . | TGCGCCAGCAGCTTCAACAGGGTGTTCGATACGCAGTATTTT | CASSFNRVFDTQYF
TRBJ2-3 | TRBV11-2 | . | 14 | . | TGTGCCAGCAGCCCGGGGATTAGGGCAGATACGCAGTATTTT | CASSPGIRADTQYF
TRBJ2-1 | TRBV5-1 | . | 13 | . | TGCGCCAGCAGGGGGGAACGCTACAATGAGCAGTTCTTC | CASRGERYNEQFF
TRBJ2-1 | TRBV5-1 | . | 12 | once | TGCGCCAGCAGCCCACCTGCGAATGAGCAGTTCTTC | CASSPPANEQFF
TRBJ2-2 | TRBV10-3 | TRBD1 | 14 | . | TGTGCCACCGGGACAGGCACTAACACCGGGGAGCTGTTTTTT | CATGTGTNTGELFF
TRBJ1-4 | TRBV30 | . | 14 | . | TGTGCCTGGAGGTATGGGGAGCTTAATGAAAAACTGTTTTTT | CAWRYGELNEKLFF
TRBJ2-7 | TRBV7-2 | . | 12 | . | TGTGCCAGCAGCTTTACCTCCTACGAGCAGTACTTC | CASSFTSYEQYF
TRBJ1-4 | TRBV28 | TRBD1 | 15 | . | TGTGCCAGCAGTTCCTCCGGGACAGGGGGTGAAAAACTGTTTTTT | CASSSSGTGGEKLFF
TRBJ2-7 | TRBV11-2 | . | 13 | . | TGTGCCAGCAGCAAAACGGCAGGGGCCGAGCAGTACTTC | CASSKTAGAEQYF
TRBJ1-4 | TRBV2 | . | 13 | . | TGTGCCAGCTGTGGACAAGTTAATGAAAAACTGTTTTTT | CASCGQVNEKLFF
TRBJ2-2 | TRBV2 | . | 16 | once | TGTGCCAGCAGTGAAGGAACAGGGAGACATACCGGGGAGCTGTTTTTT | CASSEGTGRHTGELFF
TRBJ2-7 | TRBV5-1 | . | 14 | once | TGCGCCAGCAGCTTGGTTTCCAGGACCTACGAGCAGTACTTC | CASSLVSRTYEQYF
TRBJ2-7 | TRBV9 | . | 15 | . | TGTGCCAGCAGCGTAGGGGGGGATAGCTCCTACGAGCAGTACTTC | CASSVGGDSSYEQYF
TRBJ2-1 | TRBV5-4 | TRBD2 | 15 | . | TGTGCCAGCAGCTGGGGACTAGCGACTTACAATGAGCAGTTCTTC | CASSWGLATYNEQFF
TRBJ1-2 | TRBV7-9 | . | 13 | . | TGTGCCAGCAGCCCGGGAAACCTTTATGGCTACACCTTC | CASSPGNLYGYTF
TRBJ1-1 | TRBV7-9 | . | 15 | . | TGTGCCAGCAGCTTAGAGAGGCGTGGAGGTACTGAAGCTTTCTTT | CASSLERRGGTEAFF
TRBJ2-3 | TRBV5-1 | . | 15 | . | TGCGCCAGCAGCTCAGGACCGTTTAGCACAGATACGCAGTATTTT | CASSSGPFSTDTQYF
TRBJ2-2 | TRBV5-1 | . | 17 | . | TGCGCCAGCAGCTCCCGGACAGACCTAACGAACACCGGGGAGCTGTTTTTT | CASSSRTDLTNTGELFF
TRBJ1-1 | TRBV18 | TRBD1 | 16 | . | TGTGCCAGCTCACAAACTTACCGGGACAGGGCCACTGAAGCTTTCTTT | CASSQTYRDRATEAFF
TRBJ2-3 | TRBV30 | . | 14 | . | TGTGCCTGGAATCCGGAGCCGTCCCCAGATACGCAGTATTTT | CAWNPEPSPDTQYF
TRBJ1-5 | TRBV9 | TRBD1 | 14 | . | TGTGCCAGCAGCGCGACAGGGTTCTATCAGCCCCAGCATTTT | CASSATGFYQPQHF
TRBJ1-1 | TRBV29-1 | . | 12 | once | TGCAGCGTTGTGGAACAAGGAGGCGAGGCTTTCTTT | CSVVEQGGEAFF
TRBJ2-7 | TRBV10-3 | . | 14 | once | TGTGCCACCGTGGGGCAGGGAGAGAGGTACGAGCAGTACTTC | CATVGQGERYEQYF
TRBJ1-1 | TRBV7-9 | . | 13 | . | TGTGCCAGCAGCTTTGTGAGGGACACTGAAGCTTTCTTT | CASSFVRDTEAFF
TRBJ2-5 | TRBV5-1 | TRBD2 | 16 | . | TGCGCCAGCAGCTTGGCCCTAGCGGGTTCAAAAGAGACCCAGTACTTC | CASSLALAGSKETQYF
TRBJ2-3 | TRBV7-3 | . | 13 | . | TGTGCCAGCAGTTACGGCCAGACCCAAGGGCAGTATTTT | CASSYGQTQGQYF
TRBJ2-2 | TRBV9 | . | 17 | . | TGTGCCAGCAGCGTAGCTTTATCGGTTCCGGACACCGGGGAGCTGTTTTTT | CASSVALSVPDTGELFF
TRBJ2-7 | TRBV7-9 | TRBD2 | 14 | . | TGTGCCAGCAGTTTAGGGACTAGCGTTTACGAGCAGTACTTC | CASSLGTSVYEQYF
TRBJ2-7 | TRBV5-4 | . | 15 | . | TGTGCCAGCAGCCAACAGACACCTGCTCTCTACGAGCAGTACTTC | CASSQQTPALYEQYF
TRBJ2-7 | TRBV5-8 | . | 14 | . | TGTGCCAGCAGCTTTCTCTCAGTCGCCTACGAGCAGTACTTC | CASSFLSVAYEQYF
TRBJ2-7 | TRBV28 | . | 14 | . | TGTGCCAGCAGGGACCTGGATACCGCCTACGAGCAGTACTTC | CASRDLDTAYEQYF
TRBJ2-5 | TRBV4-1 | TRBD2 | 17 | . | TGCGCCAGCAGCCAAGATGGATCAGCGGGAGCCCTAGAGACCCAGTACTTC | CASSQDGSAGALETQYF
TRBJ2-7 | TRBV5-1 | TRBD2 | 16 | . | TGCGCCAGCAGCTTGGGAGCTAGCGGGAGATCCTACGAGCAGTACTTC | CASSLGASGRSYEQYF
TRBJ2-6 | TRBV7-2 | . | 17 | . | TGTGCCAGCAGCTTAAGCGGAGGACGAGGTGGGGCCAACGTCCTGACTTTC | CASSLSGGRGGANVLTF
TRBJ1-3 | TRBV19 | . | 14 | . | TGTGCCAGTAGTGGAAACAGGGATGGAAACACCATATATTTT | CASSGNRDGNTIYF
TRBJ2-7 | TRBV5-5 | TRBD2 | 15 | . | TGTGCCAGCAGCTTGGGGGCGGGACTAGCGGGAGTTGAGTACTTC | CASSLGAGLAGVEYF
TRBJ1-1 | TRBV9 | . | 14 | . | TGTGCCAGCAGCGGAGGGACCGATAACACTGAAGCTTTCTTT | CASSGGTDNTEAFF
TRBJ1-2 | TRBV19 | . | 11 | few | TGTGCCAGTAGTAGGACAGTGGGCTACACCTTC | CASSRTVGYTF
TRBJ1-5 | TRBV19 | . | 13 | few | TGTGCCAGTAGTACCAGGGGCAATCAGCCCCAGCATTTT | CASSTRGNQPQHF
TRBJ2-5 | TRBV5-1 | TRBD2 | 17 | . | TGCGCCAGCAGCTTGGCCCTTTTGTGGGGGGGGCAAGAGACCCAGTACTTC | CASSLALLWGGQETQYF
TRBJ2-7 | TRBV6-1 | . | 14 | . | TGTGCCAGCAGTGTACACGGGAGCTCCTACGAGCAGTACTTC | CASSVHGSSYEQYF
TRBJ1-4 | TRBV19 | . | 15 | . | TGTGCCAGTAGTAACGGACAGACAACTAATGAAAAACTGTTTTTT | CASSNGQTTNEKLFF
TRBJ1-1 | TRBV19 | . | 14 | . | TGTGCCAGTATCAATACCGGGATTATCCCTGAAGCTTTCTTT | CASINTGIIPEAFF
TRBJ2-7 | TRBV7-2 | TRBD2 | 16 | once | TGTGCCAGCAGCTTAGATTCGGGAGGGATATCCTACGAGCAGTACTTC | CASSLDSGGISYEQYF